What follows are 29 T cell receptor beta chains derived from one specimen sequenced in a study of cytomegalovirus exposure and HLA in healthy donors. It was with 60 Vbeta and 13 Jbeta primers that the PCR ran. Produced via immunoSEQ multiplex PCR; TCRdb's table is partial and in-frame only. The repertoire table contains approximately 110,000 clones. Sequences were obtained from PBMCs. These receptors came from a man aged 30-40 years in good health and CMV-seronegative.

The CDR3 DNA reads TGCACCAGCAGCCATTGGACTAGCGGGGGGCAAACCTACGAGCAGTACTTC. Its protein is CTSSHWTSGGQTYEQYF. The gene calls are TRBV1 and TRBJ2-7; TRBD2, as called in the table, went unchecked against the DNA. TRBV1 corresponds to a pseudogene. The CDR3 length is 17 residues.

The chain recombines TRBV5-5 with TRBJ1-5; maybe TRBD1 (5 bases). V shed 4 bases and J shed 3 bases, with 11 bases lying between them. Germline lookup yields CDR1 SGHKS and CDR2 YYEKEE (reference sequence). The CDR3 consists of 14 residues. The CDR3 is CASSLRQHNQPQHF. The CDR3 DNA follows: TGTGCCAGCAGCCTCAGACAGCACAATCAGCCCCAGCATTTT.

The chain employs TRBV9 and TRBJ2-7, with 9 bases lining up with TRBD1. The CDR3 has 14 amino acids. Germline loops: CDR1 SGDLS, CDR2 YYNGEE. The V and J ends lost 2 bases and 12 bases, in that order; junction bases with no gene match: 12. The CDR3 region has the DNA TGTGCCAGCAGCGTCATGACAGGGACAGGGTTCCTGTACTTC. It codes for CASSVMTGTGFLYF.

This rearrangement joins TRBV7-9 to TRBJ2-5, with 11 bases identical to TRBD1. The CDR3 loop spans 17 amino acids. Trimming took 3 bases from V and 4 from J; bases not matched to a gene: 10. CDR1 and CDR2 (germline): SEHNR, FQNEAQ (reference sequence). The CDR3 region has the DNA TGTGCCAGCAGCTTTCGGACAGGGGGCAGTGTGAGAGAGACCCAGTACTTC. It yields the protein CASSFRTGGSVRETQYF. Complete variable domain (other parts from reference TRBV7-9 and TRBJ2-5): DTGVSQNPRHKITKRGQNVTFRCDPISEHNRLYWYRQTLGQGPEFLTYFQNEAQLEKSRLLSDRFSAERPKGSFSTLEIQRTEQGDSAMYLCASSFRTGGSVRETQYFGPGTRLLVL.

Concerning this clone: The sample has other DNA sequences that encode this CDR3 too. J is TRBJ1-1 and V is TRBV19; possibly TRBD1 for D (5 bases). From germline, CDR1 is LNHDA and CDR2 SQIVND (reference sequence). The CDR3 consists of 17 residues. Trimming cost V 2 bases and J 0 bases, with 16 bases left between them. The CDR3 DNA reads TGTGCCAGTAGTATATTAGGGGCACAATACTTGAACACTGAAGCTTTCTTT. It is translated as CASSILGAQYLNTEAFF.

The chain carries TRBV19 and TRBJ1-2, with 10 bases lining up with TRBD1. Germline CDR1 is LNHDA and CDR2 is SQIVND (reference sequence). CDR3 length: 13 residues. V shed 9 bases and J 4 bases; nucleotides not matched to a gene: 5. The CDR3 DNA reads TGTGCCAGGGGGACAGGGGCCACCTATGGCTACACCTTC. Residues: CARGTGATYGYTF. Looking up the rest from reference TRBV19 and TRBJ1-2 gives the full variable domain: DGGITQSPKYLFRKEGQNVTLSCEQNLNHDAMYWYRQDPGQGLRLIYYSQIVNDFQKGDIAEGYSVSREKKESFPLTVTSAQKNPTAFYLCARGTGATYGYTFGSGTRLTVV.

The gene calls are TRBV27 and TRBJ1-1; tentative D call: TRBD1 (6 bases). Trimming left V 8 bases short and J 4 bases short, with 20 bases between. The germline V gene has CDR1 MNHEY and CDR2 SMNVEV (reference sequence). There are 15 residues in the CDR3. For the CDR3, the DNA is TGTGCCAGCTACGCCGGGGACATAAGGGGCACTGAAGCTTTCTTT. It yields the protein CASYAGDIRGTEAFF.

The CDR3 loop is CASSPVGQRQETQYF. Here the CDR3 DNA reads TGCGCCAGCAGCCCAGTAGGACAGAGACAAGAGACCCAGTACTTC. The chain couples TRBV5-1 to TRBJ2-5, with TRBD1 as a possible D gene (6 bases). Germline V gene data show CDR1 as SGHRS and CDR2 as YFSETQ. V shed 4 bases and J shed 2 bases, with 15 bases lying between them. This CDR3 spans 15 amino acids.

The V gene is TRBV6-5, the J gene TRBJ2-5; D remains unclear. This CDR3 contains 13 residues. Germline lookup yields CDR1 MNHEY and CDR2 SVGAGI. Trimming pared 4 bases from V and 2 bases from J, leaving 8 bases between. CDR3 sequence reads: CASSSNLQETQYF. The CDR3 DNA follows: TGTGCCAGCAGTTCGAACTTACAAGAGACCCAGTACTTC.

The chain couples TRBV2 to TRBJ1-6; maybe TRBD1 (6 bases). Germline loops: CDR1 SNHLY, CDR2 FYNNEI. The CDR3 length is 14 residues. V lost 7 bases, J lost 7 bases, and 14 bases lay in between. The CDR3 loop is CASIPGTNNSPLHF. The DNA of the CDR3 is TGTGCCAGCATACCCGGGACAAACAATTCACCCCTCCACTTT.

The V gene is TRBV6-1, the J gene TRBJ2-7; D perhaps matches TRBD2 (6 bases). This CDR3 spans 13 amino acids. The V end lost 5 bases, the J end lost 2 bases, and 10 bases lay between the germline ends. Germline V lookup: CDR1 MNHNS, CDR2 SASEGT. CDR3 loop: CASSRDFAYEQYF. As DNA, the CDR3 is TGTGCCAGCAGTAGGGACTTTGCCTACGAGCAGTACTTC.

The V gene is TRBV7-9, the J gene TRBJ2-7, with 8 bases identical to TRBD2. After removal of 5 bases from V and 0 bases from J, the junction contained 6 bases not matched to a gene. The CDR3 is 15 amino acids. Germline CDR1 SEHNR, CDR2 FQNEAQ (reference sequence). CDR3 in amino acids: CASSRGGGPSYEQYF. The CDR3 DNA reads as TGTGCCAGCAGCCGTGGCGGGGGGCCCTCCTACGAGCAGTACTTC.

The CDR3 loop reads CASSYLGVPDTQYF. The CDR3 DNA is TGTGCCAGCAGTTACCTCGGAGTTCCAGATACGCAGTATTTT. The chain uses TRBV6-6 and TRBJ2-3; D gene unclear. The V end lost 2 bases, the J end lost 4 bases, and 10 bases lay between the germline ends. The CDR3 contains 14 residues. From germline, CDR1 is MNHNY and CDR2 SVGAGI (reference sequence).

The CDR3 nucleotides read TGTGCCAGCAGTGAATGGGGCAGGGGGCCGAACTATGGCTACACCTTC. Translation gives CASSEWGRGPNYGYTF. The gene calls are TRBV2 and TRBJ1-2, with TRBD1 identical over 8 bases. Germline V gene data show CDR1 as SNHLY and CDR2 as FYNNEI. CDR3 length: 16 amino acids. The V gene end was trimmed by 2 bases and the J gene end by 2 bases; junction bases not matched to a gene: 7.

The V and J genes are TRBV10-3 and TRBJ2-7; the D gene is possibly TRBD1 (6 bases). Trimming shortened V by 5 bases and J by 3 bases, and 11 bases separated the two germline ends. The CDR3 is 13 amino acids. Germline loops: CDR1 ENHRY, CDR2 SYGVKD. The CDR3 sequence is CAISIQGNYEQYF. Written as DNA, the CDR3 is TGTGCCATCAGTATACAGGGTAACTACGAGCAGTACTTC.

The J gene is TRBJ1-6, the V gene TRBV14; D gene ambiguous. This CDR3 has 14 residues. V was pared by 4 bases and J by 10 bases, with 14 bases between. Looked up from germline, CDR1 is SGHDN and CDR2 is FVKESK. The CDR3 DNA reads TGTGCCAGCAGCCTTGCCGGGGTGCGATCACCCCTCCACTTT. Amino acids: CASSLAGVRSPLHF.

The CDR3 coding sequence is TGTGCCAGCAGTTTATCGGGACAGGGGGTCAACTACGAGCAGTACTTC. The encoded protein is CASSLSGQGVNYEQYF. The chain uses TRBV28 and TRBJ2-7, with TRBD1 identical over 11 bases. The germline V gene has CDR1 MDHEN and CDR2 SYDVKM. The CDR3 is made up of 16 amino acids. V dropped 1 base and J dropped 3; count of bases not matched to a gene: 5.

About this clone itself: The sample carries other DNA sequences with the same CDR3. This chain connects TRBV7-9 to TRBJ2-7; D call uncertain. Trimming took 2 bases from V and 1 from J, leaving 6 bases between them. The CDR3 totals 13 residues. Per germline, CDR1 SEHNR and CDR2 FQNEAQ (reference sequence). The CDR3 DNA reads TGTGCCAGCAGCTTATCGGTATCCTACGAGCAGTACTTC. Amino acid sequence: CASSLSVSYEQYF.

CDR3 nucleotides: TGTGCCAGCAGTTACCCCGGGACTAGCGGACCCTACGAGCAGTACTTC. Its protein product is CASSYPGTSGPYEQYF. The chain is built from TRBV6-6 and TRBJ2-7, with TRBD2 matching over 11 bases. After removal of 2 bases from V and 2 bases from J, the junction contained 5 bases not matched to a gene. The CDR3 is 16 amino acids. The germline V gene encodes CDR1 MNHNY and CDR2 SVGAGI (reference sequence).

The chain uses TRBV19 and TRBJ1-1; TRBD1 agrees at 9 bases. Trimming took 5 bases from V and 1 from J; bases not matched to a gene: 2. Germline V CDR1 and CDR2: LNHDA, SQIVND (reference sequence). This CDR3 has 14 amino acids. The CDR3 DNA follows: TGTGCCAGTAGTCCGGGACAGGGGAACACTGAAGCTTTCTTT. It specifies CASSPGQGNTEAFF.

J is TRBJ1-5 and V is TRBV18, with no clear D. The germline gives CDR1 KGHSH, CDR2 LQKENI. V lost 2 bases and J lost 5, with 13 bases in between. This CDR3 contains 15 residues. The CDR3 bases are TGTGCCAGCTCACCAACGTGGCAGAGGGATCAGCCCCAGCATTTT. Its protein is CASSPTWQRDQPQHF.

The chain recombines TRBV18 with TRBJ1-1; D perhaps matches TRBD1 (6 bases). Trimming shortened V by 4 bases and J by 4 bases, and 19 bases separated the two germline ends. Germline V gene lookup returns CDR1 KGHSH and CDR2 LQKENI. This CDR3 comprises 16 residues. The CDR3 sequence: CASSLSEGGSGTEAFF. CDR3 DNA: TGTGCCAGCTCACTATCGGAGGGGGGGAGCGGCACTGAAGCTTTCTTT.

Comment on this clone: Other DNA sequences in the sample encode the same CDR3. The rearrangement joins TRBV4-1 to TRBJ1-2, with 10 bases lining up with TRBD1. Trimming cost V 1 base and J 2 bases; bases outside gene matches: 7. This CDR3 spans 17 amino acids. Germline values: CDR1 MGHRA, CDR2 YSYEKL. The chain's CDR3 is CASSQGPGQGPNYGYTF. DNA of the CDR3: TGCGCCAGCAGCCAAGGACCGGGACAGGGGCCGAACTATGGCTACACCTTC.

This chain uses TRBV6-5 with TRBJ2-7; TRBD1 is a possible D gene (6 bases). The CDR3 is 13 amino acids. V lost 5 bases and J 5 bases, leaving 13 bases between the germline ends. The germline gives CDR1 MNHEY, CDR2 SVGAGI. For the CDR3, the DNA is TGTGCCAGCAGTAGAAAACAGGGCAACGAGCAGTACTTC. Translation: CASSRKQGNEQYF.

The rearrangement joins TRBV6-1 to TRBJ2-7, with D possibly matching TRBD1 (5 bases). CDR3 size: 12 residues. The germline V gene has CDR1 MNHNS and CDR2 SASEGT. Trimming removed 6 bases at V and 2 bases at J, with 8 bases between. In DNA, the CDR3 is TGTGCCAGCAGACAGGCCACCTACGAGCAGTACTTC. This encodes CASRQATYEQYF.

The genes are TRBV30 and TRBJ1-1; weak D call: TRBD1 (5 bases). V lost 3 bases and J 7 bases, leaving 24 bases between the germline ends. CDR3 length equals 16 residues. Per the germline V gene, CDR1 is GTSNPN and CDR2 is SVGIG (reference sequence). The CDR3 protein is CAWSARVRWGGYEAFF. CDR3 DNA sequence: TGTGCCTGGAGCGCCCGGGTCAGGTGGGGGGGTTATGAAGCTTTCTTT.

The chain combines TRBV5-5 with TRBJ1-5; TRBD1 agrees at 9 bases. The CDR3 totals 16 residues. CDR1 and CDR2 from the germline V gene are SGHKS and YYEKEE (reference sequence). V was clipped by 2 bases and J by 0 bases; unmatched bases: 3. CDR3 region: CASSLGTGYSNQPQHF. The CDR3 DNA follows: TGTGCCAGCAGCTTAGGGACAGGGTATAGCAATCAGCCCCAGCATTTT.

The chain carries TRBV5-4 and TRBJ1-4; D is undetermined. Trimming removed 3 bases from V and 8 bases from J, with 8 bases in between. Germline V gene data show CDR1 as SGHNT and CDR2 as YYREEE (reference sequence). This CDR3 comprises 12 residues. The CDR3 region has the DNA TGTGCCAGCAGCTATGAGGGCGAAAAACTGTTTTTT. Its protein is CASSYEGEKLFF.

The chain has TRBV18 and TRBJ1-5; no definite D call. CDR3 size: 14 residues. The V end was cut by 4 bases, the J end by 0 bases, with 7 bases between. Germline V lookup: CDR1 KGHSH, CDR2 LQKENI. The CDR3 sequence is CASSRGGSNQPQHF. CDR3 sequence (DNA): TGTGCCAGCTCACGCGGCGGTAGCAATCAGCCCCAGCATTTT.